This TCR beta chain was obtained from a study of blood T cell repertoires in COVID-19. Study-wide background: The study drew acute and convalescent COVID-19 samples from the United States, Italy and Spain.

Enrolled during active infection, Seattle patients were then followed longitudinally. Germline CDR1 GTSNPN, CDR2 SVGIG (reference sequence). The CDR3 loop spans 15 amino acids. The J segment lost 5 bases and the V segment lost 1 base, leaving 5 bases of the junction unmatched. Method: immunoSEQ multiplex PCR; TCRdb's copy keeps in-frame clones and lacks some. The sample consists of approximately 97,000 clones, 87% of them appearing once. The J gene is TRBJ2-5, the V gene TRBV30; TRBD2 aligns across 12 bases. The sequence was collected from a woman aged 45-65 years with COVID-19, enrolled during active disease. The sequencing input was peripheral blood. The CDR3 DNA reads TGTGCCTGGAGTGGACTAGCGGGGGTTGGGGAGACCCAGTACTTC. As protein: CAWSGLAGVGETQYF.